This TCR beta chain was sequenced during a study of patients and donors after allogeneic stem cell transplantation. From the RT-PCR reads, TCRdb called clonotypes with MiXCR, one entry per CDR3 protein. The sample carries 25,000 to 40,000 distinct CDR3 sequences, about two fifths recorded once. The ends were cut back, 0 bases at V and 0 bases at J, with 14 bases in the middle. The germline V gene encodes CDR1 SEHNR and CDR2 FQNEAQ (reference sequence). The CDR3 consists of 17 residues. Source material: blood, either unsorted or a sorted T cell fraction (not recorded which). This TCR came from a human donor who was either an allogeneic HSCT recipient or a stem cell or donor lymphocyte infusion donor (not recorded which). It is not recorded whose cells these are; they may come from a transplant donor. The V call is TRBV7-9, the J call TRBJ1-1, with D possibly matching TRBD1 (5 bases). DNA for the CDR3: TGTGCCAGCAGCTTAGCGGGAGGGTGGGACCTGAACACTGAAGCTTTCTTT. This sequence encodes CASSLAGGWDLNTEAFF.